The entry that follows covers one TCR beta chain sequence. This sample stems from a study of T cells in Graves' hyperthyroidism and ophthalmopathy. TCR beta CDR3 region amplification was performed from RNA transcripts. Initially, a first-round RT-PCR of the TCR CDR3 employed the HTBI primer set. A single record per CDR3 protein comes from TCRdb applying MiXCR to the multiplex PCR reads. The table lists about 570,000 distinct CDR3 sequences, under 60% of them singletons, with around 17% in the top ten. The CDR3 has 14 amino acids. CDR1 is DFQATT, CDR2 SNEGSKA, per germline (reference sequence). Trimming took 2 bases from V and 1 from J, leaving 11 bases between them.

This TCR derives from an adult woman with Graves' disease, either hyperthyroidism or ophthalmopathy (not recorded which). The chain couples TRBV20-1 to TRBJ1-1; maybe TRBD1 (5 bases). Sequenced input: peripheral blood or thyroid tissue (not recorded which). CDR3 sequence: CSARRSGPNTEAFF. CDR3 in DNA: TGCAGTGCTAGAAGGTCAGGGCCGAACACTGAAGCTTTCTTT.